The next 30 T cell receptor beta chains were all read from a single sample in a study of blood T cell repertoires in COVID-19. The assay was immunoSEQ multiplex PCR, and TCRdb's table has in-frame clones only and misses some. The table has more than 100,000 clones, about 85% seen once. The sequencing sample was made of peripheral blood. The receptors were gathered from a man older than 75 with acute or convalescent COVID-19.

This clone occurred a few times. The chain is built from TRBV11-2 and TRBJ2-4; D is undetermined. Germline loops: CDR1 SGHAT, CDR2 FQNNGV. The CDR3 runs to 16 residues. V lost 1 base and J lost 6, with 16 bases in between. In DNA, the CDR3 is TGTGCCAGCAGCTTAGCCTCGACCGGGTATGGAAACATTCAGTACTTC. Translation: CASSLASTGYGNIQYF.

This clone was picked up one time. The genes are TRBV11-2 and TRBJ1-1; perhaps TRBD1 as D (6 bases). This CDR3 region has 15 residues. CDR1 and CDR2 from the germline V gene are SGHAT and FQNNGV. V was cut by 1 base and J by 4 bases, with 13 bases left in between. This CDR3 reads CASSLAQGLSTEAFF. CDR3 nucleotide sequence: TGTGCCAGCAGCTTAGCTCAGGGGCTCAGCACTGAAGCTTTCTTT.

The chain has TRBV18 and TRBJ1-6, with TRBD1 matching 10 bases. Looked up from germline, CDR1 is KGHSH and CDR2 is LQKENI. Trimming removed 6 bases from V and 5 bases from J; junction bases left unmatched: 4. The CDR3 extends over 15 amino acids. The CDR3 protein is CASSRDRGHNSPLHF. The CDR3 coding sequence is TGTGCCAGCTCTCGTGACAGGGGGCATAATTCACCCCTCCACTTT.

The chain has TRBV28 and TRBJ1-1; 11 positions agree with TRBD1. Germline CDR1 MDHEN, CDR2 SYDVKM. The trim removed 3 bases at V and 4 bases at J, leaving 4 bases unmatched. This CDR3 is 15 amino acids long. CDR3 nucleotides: TGTGCCAGCAGTTTGTTCGGACAGGGGGCCACTGAAGCTTTCTTT. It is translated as CASSLFGQGATEAFF.

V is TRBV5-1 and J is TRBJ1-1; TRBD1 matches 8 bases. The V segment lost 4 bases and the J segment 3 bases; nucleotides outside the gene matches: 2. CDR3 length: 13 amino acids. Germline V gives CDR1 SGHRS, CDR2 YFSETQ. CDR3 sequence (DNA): TGCGCCAGCAGCACGACAGGGGACACTGAAGCTTTCTTT. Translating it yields CASSTTGDTEAFF.

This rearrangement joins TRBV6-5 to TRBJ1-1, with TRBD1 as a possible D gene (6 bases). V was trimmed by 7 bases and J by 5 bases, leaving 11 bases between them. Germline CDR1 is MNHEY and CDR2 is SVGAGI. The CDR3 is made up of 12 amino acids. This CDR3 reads CASTQGKTEAFF. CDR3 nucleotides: TGTGCCAGCACCCAGGGGAAAACTGAAGCTTTCTTT.

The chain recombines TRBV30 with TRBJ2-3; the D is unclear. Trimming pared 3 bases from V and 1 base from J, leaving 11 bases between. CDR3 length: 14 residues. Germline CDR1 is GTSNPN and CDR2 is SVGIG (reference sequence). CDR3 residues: CAWSRLVGTDTQYF. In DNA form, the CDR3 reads TGTGCCTGGAGCCGGTTGGTGGGCACAGATACGCAGTATTTT.

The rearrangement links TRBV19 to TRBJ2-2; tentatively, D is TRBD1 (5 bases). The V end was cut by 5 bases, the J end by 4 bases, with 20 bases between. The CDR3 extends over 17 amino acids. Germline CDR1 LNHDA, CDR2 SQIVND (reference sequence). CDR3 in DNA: TGTGCCAGTAGTTATCCAGGTGGGGCCTTGGGCACCGGGGAGCTGTTTTTT. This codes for CASSYPGGALGTGELFF.

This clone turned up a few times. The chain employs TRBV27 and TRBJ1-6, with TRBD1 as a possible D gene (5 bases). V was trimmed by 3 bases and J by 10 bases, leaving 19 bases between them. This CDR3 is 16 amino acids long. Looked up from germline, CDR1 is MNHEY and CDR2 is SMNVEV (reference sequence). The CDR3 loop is CASSFTSQRWGSPLHF. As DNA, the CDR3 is TGTGCCAGCAGTTTTACGTCGCAGCGATGGGGCTCACCCCTCCACTTT.

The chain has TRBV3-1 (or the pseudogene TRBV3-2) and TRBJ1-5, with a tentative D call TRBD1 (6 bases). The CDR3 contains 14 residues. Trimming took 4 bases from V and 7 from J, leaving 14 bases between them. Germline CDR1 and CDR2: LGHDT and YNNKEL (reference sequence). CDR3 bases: TGTGCCAGCAGCCGCGAACAGGGCGGGCAGCCCCAGCATTTT. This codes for CASSREQGGQPQHF.

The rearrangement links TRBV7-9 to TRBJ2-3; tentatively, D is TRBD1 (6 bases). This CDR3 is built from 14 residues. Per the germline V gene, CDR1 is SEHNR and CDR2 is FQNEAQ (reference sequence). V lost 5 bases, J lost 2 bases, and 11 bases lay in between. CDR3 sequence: CASSIRTATDTQYF. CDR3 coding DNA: TGTGCCAGCAGCATCCGGACAGCCACAGATACGCAGTATTTT.

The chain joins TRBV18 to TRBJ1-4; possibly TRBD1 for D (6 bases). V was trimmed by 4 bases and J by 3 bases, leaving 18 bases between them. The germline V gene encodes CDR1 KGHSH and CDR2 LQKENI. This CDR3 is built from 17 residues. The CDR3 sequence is CASSHDSLAGANEKLFF. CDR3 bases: TGTGCCAGCTCACATGACAGCCTTGCAGGGGCTAATGAAAAACTGTTTTTT. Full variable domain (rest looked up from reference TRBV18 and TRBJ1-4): NAGVMQNPRHLVRRRGQEARLRCSPMKGHSHVYWYRQLPEEGLKFMVYLQKENIIDESGMPKERFSAEFPKEGPSILRIQQVVRGDSAAYFCASSHDSLAGANEKLFFGSGTQLSVL.

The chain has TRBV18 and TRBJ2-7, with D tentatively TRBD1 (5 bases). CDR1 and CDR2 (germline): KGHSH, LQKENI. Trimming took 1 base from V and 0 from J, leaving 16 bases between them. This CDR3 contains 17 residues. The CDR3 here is CASSPLDDSQGSYEQYF. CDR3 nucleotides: TGTGCCAGCTCACCACTTGACGACTCCCAGGGCTCCTACGAGCAGTACTTC.

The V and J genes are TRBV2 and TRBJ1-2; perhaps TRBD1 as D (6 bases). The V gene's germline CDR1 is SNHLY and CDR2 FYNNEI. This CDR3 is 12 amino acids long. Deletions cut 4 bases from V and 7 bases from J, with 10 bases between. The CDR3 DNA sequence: TGTGCCAGCAGTGCCCGGACAGTTGGCTACACCTTC. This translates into CASSARTVGYTF.

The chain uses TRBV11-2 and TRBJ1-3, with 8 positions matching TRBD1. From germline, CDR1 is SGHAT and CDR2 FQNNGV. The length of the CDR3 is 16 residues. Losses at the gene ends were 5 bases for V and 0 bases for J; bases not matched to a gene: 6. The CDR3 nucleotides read TGTGCCAGCAGCCCCGGACAGGGATTCTCTGGAAACACCATATATTTT. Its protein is CASSPGQGFSGNTIYF.

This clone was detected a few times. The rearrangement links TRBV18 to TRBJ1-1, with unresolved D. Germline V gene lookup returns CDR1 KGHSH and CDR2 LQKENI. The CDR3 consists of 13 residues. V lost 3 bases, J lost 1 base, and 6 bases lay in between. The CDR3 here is CASSPQENTEAFF. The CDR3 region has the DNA TGTGCCAGCTCACCGCAGGAGAACACTGAAGCTTTCTTT.

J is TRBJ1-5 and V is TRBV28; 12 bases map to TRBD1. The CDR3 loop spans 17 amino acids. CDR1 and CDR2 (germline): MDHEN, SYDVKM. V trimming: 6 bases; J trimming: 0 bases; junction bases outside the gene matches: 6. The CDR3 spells CASSRDRGLVSNQPQHF. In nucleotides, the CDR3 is TGTGCCAGCAGCCGGGACAGGGGGCTGGTTAGCAATCAGCCCCAGCATTTT.

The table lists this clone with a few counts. As DNA, the CDR3 is TGTGCCAGCAGTTTGGGAGGGGTTACTAGCACTGAAGCTTTCTTT. Amino acid sequence: CASSLGGVTSTEAFF. The chain recombines TRBV27 with TRBJ1-1; tentatively, D is TRBD1 (5 bases). Per the germline V gene, CDR1 is MNHEY and CDR2 is SMNVEV (reference sequence). The CDR3 covers 15 residues. Trimming shortened V by 3 bases and J by 4 bases, and 15 bases separated the two germline ends.

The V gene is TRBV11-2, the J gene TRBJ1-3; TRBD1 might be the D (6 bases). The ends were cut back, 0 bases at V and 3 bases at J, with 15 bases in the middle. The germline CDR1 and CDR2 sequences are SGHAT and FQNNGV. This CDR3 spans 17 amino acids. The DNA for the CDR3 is TGTGCCAGCAGCTTAGATCAGCAGGGGAACAATGGAAACACCATATATTTT. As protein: CASSLDQQGNNGNTIYF.

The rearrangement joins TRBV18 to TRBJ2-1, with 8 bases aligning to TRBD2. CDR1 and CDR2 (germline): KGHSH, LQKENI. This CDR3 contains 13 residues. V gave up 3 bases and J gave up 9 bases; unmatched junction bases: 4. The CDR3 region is CASSPGLGGEQFF. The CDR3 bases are TGTGCCAGCTCACCGGGACTAGGAGGTGAGCAGTTCTTC.

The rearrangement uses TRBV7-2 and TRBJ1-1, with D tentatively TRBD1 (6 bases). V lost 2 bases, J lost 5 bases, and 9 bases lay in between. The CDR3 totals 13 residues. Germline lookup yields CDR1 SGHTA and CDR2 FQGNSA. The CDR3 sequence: CASSLPRGTEAFF. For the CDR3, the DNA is TGTGCCAGCAGCTTACCCAGGGGAACTGAAGCTTTCTTT.

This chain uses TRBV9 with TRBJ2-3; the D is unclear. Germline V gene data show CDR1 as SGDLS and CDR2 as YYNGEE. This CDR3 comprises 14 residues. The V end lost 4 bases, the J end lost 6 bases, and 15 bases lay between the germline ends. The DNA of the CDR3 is TGTGCCAGCAGCCCTTCACAGAGACGGGATACGCAGTATTTT. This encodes CASSPSQRRDTQYF.

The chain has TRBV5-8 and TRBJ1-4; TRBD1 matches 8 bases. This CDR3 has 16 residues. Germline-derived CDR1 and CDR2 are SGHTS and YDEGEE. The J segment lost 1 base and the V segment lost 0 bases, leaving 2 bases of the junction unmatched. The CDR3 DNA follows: TGTGCCAGCAGCTTGGGGACAGGGTTAACTAATGAAAAACTGTTTTTT. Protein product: CASSLGTGLTNEKLFF. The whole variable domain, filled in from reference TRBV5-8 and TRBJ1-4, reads EAGVTQSPTHLIKTRGQQATLRCSPISGHTSVYWYQQALGLGLQFLLWYDEGEERNRGNFPPRFSGRQFPNYSSELNVNALELEDSALYLCASSLGTGLTNEKLFFGSGTQLSVL.

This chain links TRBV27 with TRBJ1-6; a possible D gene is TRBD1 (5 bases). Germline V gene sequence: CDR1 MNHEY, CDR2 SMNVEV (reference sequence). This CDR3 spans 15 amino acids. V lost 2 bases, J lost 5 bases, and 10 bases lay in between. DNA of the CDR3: TGTGCCAGCAGTTTAGTTCCCAGGGATAATTCACCCCTCCACTTT. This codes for CASSLVPRDNSPLHF.

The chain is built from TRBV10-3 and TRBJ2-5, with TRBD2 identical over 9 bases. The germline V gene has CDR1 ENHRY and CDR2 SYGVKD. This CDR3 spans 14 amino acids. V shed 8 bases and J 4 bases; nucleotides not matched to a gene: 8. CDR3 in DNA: TGTGCCATCTCTGAAGCGGGGGGACCAGAGACCCAGTACTTC. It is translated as CAISEAGGPETQYF.

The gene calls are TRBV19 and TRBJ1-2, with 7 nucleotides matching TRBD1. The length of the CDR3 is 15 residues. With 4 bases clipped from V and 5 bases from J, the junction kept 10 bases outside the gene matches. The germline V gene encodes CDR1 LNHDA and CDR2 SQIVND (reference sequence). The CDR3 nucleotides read TGTGCCAGTAGTAGGGCGACAGGGCCGGGGTATGGCTACACCTTC. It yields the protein CASSRATGPGYGYTF. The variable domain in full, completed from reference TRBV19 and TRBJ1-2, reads DGGITQSPKYLFRKEGQNVTLSCEQNLNHDAMYWYRQDPGQGLRLIYYSQIVNDFQKGDIAEGYSVSREKKESFPLTVTSAQKNPTAFYLCASSRATGPGYGYTFGSGTRLTVV.

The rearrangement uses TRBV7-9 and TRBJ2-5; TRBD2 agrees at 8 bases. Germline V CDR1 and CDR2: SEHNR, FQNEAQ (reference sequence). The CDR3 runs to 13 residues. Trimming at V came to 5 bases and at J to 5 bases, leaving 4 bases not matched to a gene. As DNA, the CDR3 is TGTGCCAGCAGCCCAGCGGGGGTGGAGACCCAGTACTTC. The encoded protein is CASSPAGVETQYF.

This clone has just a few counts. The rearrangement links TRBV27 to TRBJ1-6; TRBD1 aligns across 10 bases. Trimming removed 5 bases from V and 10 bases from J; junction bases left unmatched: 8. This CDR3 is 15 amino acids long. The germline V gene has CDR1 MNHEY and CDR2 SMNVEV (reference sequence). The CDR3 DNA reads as TGTGCCAGCAGTGAAGGACAGGGGGTGAGGTCACCCCTCCACTTT. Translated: CASSEGQGVRSPLHF.

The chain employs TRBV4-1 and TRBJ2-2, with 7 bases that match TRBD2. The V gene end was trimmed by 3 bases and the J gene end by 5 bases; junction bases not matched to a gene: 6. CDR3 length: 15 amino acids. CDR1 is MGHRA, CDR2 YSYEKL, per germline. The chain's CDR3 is CASSQVLAETGELFF. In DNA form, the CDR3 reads TGCGCCAGCAGCCAGGTTCTAGCGGAGACCGGGGAGCTGTTTTTT.

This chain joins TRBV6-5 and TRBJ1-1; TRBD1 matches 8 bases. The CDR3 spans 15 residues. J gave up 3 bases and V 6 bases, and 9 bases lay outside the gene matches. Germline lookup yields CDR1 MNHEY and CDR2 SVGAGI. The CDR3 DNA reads TGTGCCAGCAGAATTACGGACAGGGCGGACACTGAAGCTTTCTTT. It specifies CASRITDRADTEAFF.